This T cell receptor (beta chain) emerged from a study of low-dose radiotherapy and immunotherapy resistance in tumors. V was cut by 3 bases and J by 3 bases, with 20 bases left in between. The CDR3 has 18 amino acids. First-strand cDNA used TRAV- and TRBV-specific primers, covering alpha and beta chains. The PCR that amplified TCRs ran for about 20 cycles, relying on a constant-region primer and a V-primer adapter. From the reads, TCRdb called clonotypes with MiXCR, one entry per CDR3 protein. The top ten clones hold approximately 6.3% of a sample with about 7,300 distinct CDR3 sequences, 75% to 85% of them seen once.

The TCR sequence derives from a human donor with advanced metastatic prostate, ovarian, gallbladder or colorectal cancer (not recorded which). This table probably holds off-target reads from a library built for another chain. The V gene is TRBV12-3 or TRBV12-4, the J gene TRBJ2-2; perhaps TRBD1 as D (6 bases). CDR3 sequence (DNA): TGTGCCAGCAGTTTTGTTCCGGCAGGGGCGCCGGACACCGGGGAGCTGTTTTTT. This translates into CASSFVPAGAPDTGELFF.